This T cell receptor beta chain came from a study of cytomegalovirus exposure and HLA in healthy donors. CDR3 size: 15 residues. Study results and limitations: A link between a missense DCLRE1C variant and TCR beta V- and J-gene trimming emerged from a later analysis.

Concerning this clone itself: The antigen is unknown.

13 Jbeta primers and 60 Vbeta primers were used for the PCR. Original methodology: Unique TCR beta chains numbered 60 million to 100 million in a later analysis, with around 11 million shared. Produced via immunoSEQ multiplex PCR; TCRdb's table is partial and in-frame only. V, J and clone size reflect that table, while D and trimming were determined from the DNA. The table has about 89,000 clones, roughly 80% seen once. The sequencing sample was made of PBMCs. This clonotype was sampled from a man aged 25-40 years in good health and CMV-seronegative. V usage is TRBV21-1 and J usage is TRBJ1-1. TRBV21-1 is flagged as a pseudogene. In nucleotides, the CDR3 is TGTGCCAGCAGCAAAAAGCGGGGGCGGGGGACTGAAGCTTTCTTT. It yields the protein CASSKKRGRGTEAFF.